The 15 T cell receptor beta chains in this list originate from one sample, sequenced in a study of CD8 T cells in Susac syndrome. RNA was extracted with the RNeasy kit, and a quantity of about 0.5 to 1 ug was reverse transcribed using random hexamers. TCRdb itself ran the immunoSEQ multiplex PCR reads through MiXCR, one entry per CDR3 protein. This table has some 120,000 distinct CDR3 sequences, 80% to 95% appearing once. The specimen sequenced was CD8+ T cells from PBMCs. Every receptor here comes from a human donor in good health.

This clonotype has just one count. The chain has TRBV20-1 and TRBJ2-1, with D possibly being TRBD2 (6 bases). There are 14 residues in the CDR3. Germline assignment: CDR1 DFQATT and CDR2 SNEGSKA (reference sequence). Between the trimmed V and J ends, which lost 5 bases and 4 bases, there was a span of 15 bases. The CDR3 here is CSAGGASAYNEQFF. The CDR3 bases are TGCAGTGCTGGAGGGGCTAGCGCTTACAATGAGCAGTTCTTC.

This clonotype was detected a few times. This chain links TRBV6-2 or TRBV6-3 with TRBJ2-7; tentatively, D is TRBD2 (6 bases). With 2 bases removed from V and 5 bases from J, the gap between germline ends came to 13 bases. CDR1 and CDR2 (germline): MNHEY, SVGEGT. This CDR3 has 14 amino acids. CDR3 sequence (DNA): TGTGCCAGCAGTTACGGAGGGAGTGTGGACGAGCAGTACTTC. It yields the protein CASSYGGSVDEQYF.

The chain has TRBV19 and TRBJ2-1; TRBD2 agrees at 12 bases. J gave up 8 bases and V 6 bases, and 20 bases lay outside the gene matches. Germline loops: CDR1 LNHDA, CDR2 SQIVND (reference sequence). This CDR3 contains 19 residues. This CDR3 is CASSSYLSATSGRYDEQFF. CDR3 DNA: TGTGCCAGTAGCTCATATCTCTCCGCGACTAGCGGGAGATATGATGAGCAGTTCTTC. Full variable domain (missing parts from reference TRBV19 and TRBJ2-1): DGGITQSPKYLFRKEGQNVTLSCEQNLNHDAMYWYRQDPGQGLRLIYYSQIVNDFQKGDIAEGYSVSREKKESFPLTVTSAQKNPTAFYLCASSSYLSATSGRYDEQFFGPGTRLTVL.

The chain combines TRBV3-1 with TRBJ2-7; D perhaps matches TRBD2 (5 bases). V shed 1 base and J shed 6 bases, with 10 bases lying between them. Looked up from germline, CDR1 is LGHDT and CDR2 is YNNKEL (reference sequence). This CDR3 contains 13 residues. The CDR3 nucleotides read TGTGCCAGCAGCCAAGGCGGGCCGGGCGAGCAGTACTTC. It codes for CASSQGGPGEQYF.

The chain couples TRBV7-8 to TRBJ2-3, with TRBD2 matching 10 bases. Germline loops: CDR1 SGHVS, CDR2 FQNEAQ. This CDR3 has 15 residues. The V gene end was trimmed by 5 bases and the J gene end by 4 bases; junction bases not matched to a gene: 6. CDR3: CASSLVTSGPDTQYF. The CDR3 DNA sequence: TGTGCCAGCAGCCTAGTGACTAGCGGGCCAGATACGCAGTATTTT.

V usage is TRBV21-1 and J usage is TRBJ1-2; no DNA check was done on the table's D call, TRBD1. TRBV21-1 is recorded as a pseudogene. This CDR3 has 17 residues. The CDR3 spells CASSKIEFDPRGYGYTF. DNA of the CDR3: TGTGCCAGCAGCAAAATCGAGTTCGATCCTAGGGGCTATGGCTACACCTTC.

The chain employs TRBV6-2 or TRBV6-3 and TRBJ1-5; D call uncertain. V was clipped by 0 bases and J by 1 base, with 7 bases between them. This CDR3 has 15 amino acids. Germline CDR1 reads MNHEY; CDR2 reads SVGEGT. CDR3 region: CASSYSSLSNQPQHF. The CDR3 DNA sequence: TGTGCCAGCAGTTACTCTAGCCTGAGCAATCAGCCCCAGCATTTT.

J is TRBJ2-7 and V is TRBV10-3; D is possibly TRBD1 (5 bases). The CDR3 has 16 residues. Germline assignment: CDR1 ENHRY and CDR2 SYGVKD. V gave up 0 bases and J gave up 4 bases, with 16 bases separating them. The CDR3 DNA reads TGTGCCATCAGTGAGTCCGGATCAGGGCCTAGGTACGAGCAGTACTTC. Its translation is CAISESGSGPRYEQYF.

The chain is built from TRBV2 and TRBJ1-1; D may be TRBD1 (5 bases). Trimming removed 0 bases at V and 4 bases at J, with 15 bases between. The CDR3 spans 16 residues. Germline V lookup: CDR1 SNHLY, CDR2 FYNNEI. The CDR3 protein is CASSEAGRGMSTEAFF. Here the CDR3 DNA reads TGTGCCAGCAGTGAAGCGGGGCGGGGTATGAGCACTGAAGCTTTCTTT.

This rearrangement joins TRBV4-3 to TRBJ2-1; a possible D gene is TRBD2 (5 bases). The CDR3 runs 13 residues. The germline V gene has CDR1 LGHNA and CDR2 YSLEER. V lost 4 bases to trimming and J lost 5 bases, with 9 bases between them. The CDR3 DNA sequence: TGCGCCAGCAGCCTCGGGATCAACAATGAGCAGTTCTTC. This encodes CASSLGINNEQFF.

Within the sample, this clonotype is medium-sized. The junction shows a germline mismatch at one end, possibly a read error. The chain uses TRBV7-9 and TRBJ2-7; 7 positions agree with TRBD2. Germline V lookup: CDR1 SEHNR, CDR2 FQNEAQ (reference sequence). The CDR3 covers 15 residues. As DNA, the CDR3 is TGCGCCAGCAGCCCCTTTGTTGCGGGAGTCAACGAGCAGTACTTC. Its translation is CASSPFVAGVNEQYF.

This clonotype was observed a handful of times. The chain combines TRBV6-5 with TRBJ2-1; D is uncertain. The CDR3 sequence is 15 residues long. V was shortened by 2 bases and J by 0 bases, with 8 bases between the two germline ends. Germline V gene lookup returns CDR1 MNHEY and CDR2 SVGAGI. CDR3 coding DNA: TGTGCCAGCAGTTACGGTCCTGGCTCCTACAATGAGCAGTTCTTC. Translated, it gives CASSYGPGSYNEQFF.

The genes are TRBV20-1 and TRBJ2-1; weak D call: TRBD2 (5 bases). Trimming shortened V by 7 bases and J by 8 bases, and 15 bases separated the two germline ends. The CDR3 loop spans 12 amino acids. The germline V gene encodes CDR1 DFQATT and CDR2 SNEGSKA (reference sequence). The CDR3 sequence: CSVRRQADEQFF. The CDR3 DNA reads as TGCAGTGTAAGGAGGCAGGCTGATGAGCAGTTCTTC.

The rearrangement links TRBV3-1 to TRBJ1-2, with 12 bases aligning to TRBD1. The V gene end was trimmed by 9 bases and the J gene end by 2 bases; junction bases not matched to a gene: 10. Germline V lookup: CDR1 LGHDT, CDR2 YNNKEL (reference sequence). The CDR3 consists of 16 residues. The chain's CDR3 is CARGPGQGARNYGYTF. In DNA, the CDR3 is TGTGCCAGAGGACCGGGACAGGGGGCAAGGAACTATGGCTACACCTTC.

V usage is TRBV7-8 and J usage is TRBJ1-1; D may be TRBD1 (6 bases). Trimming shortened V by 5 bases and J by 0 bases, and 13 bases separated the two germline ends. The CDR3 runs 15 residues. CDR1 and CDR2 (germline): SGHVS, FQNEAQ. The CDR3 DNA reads TGTGCCAGCAGCGTCCCACAGGGACTGAACACTGAAGCTTTCTTT. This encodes CASSVPQGLNTEAFF. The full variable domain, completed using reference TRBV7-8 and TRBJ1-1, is GAGVSQSPRYKVAKRGQDVALRCDPISGHVSLFWYQQALGQGPEFLTYFQNEAQLDKSGLPSDRFFAERPEGSVSTLKIQRTQQEDSAVYLCASSVPQGLNTEAFFGQGTRLTVV.